This T cell receptor (beta chain) was captured in a study of blood T cell repertoires in COVID-19. V shed 1 base and J shed 5 bases, with 14 bases lying between them. CDR1 and CDR2 from the germline V gene are SGHAT and FQNNGV. The CDR3 totals 16 residues. Profiling relied on immunoSEQ multiplex PCR, and the TCRdb table lists in-frame clones only, not all of them. This table has about 230,000 clones, about 90% appearing once. The sample was PBMCs or T cells enriched from blood (not recorded which). This sequence joins TRBV11-2 and TRBJ1-4; tentatively, D is TRBD1 (6 bases). This TCR was sampled from a woman under 40 with acute COVID-19. CDR3 sequence: CASSLGGGRYNEKLFF. Here the CDR3 DNA reads TGTGCCAGCAGCTTAGGAGGGGGACGTTACAATGAAAAACTGTTTTTT.